The 25 T cell receptor beta chains in this list originate from one sample, sequenced in a study of shared clonotypes between healthy human individuals. The data were produced by immunoSEQ multiplex PCR, yet TCRdb's version contains in-frame clones alone and is incomplete. The repertoire has about 690,000 clones, about 90% of them found once; the top ten carry 34%. The sample comprised memory CD8+ T cells from PBMCs. The subset: CD45RO+ cells pooled with CCR7-negative TemRA cells. The origin of the receptors is a man younger than 35 in good health. Some clones in this sample may be carry-over from other donors' samples.

The genes are TRBV6-6 and TRBJ2-7; tentative D call: TRBD1 (6 bases). Per germline, CDR1 MNHNY and CDR2 SVGAGI (reference sequence). CDR3 length: 14 amino acids. V lost 2 bases and J lost 2, with 10 bases in between. The chain's CDR3 is CASSYGDTTYEQYF. The CDR3 nucleotides read TGTGCCAGCAGTTACGGGGACACAACCTACGAGCAGTACTTC.

The genes are TRBV7-9 and TRBJ2-1; D unresolved. The ends were cut back, 4 bases at V and 6 bases at J, with 22 bases in the middle. The CDR3 covers 17 residues. Looked up from germline, CDR1 is SEHNR and CDR2 is FQNEAQ (reference sequence). The DNA of the CDR3 is TGTGCCAGCAGCTCACTCGACCCGGACCCCGACCGCAATGAGCAGTTCTTC. This encodes CASSSLDPDPDRNEQFF.

This clone was seen just once. The rearrangement joins TRBV7-9 to TRBJ2-7; D uncertain. The CDR3 extends over 15 amino acids. Trimming removed 1 base from V and 1 base from J, with 11 bases in between. CDR1 is SEHNR, CDR2 FQNEAQ, per germline (reference sequence). The CDR3 protein is CASSLDPDGSYEQYF. In DNA form, the CDR3 reads TGTGCCAGCAGCTTAGACCCCGACGGATCCTACGAGCAGTACTTC.

The J gene is TRBJ2-5, the V gene TRBV4-1; D is possibly TRBD1 (6 bases). V lost 4 bases, J lost 1 base, and 13 bases lay in between. The CDR3 extends over 15 amino acids. Per germline, CDR1 MGHRA and CDR2 YSYEKL. The CDR3 DNA reads TGCGCCAGCAGCCCCCGTGGCAGGGGCCAAGAGACCCAGTACTTC. It codes for CASSPRGRGQETQYF.

The V call is TRBV15, the J call TRBJ2-1; D perhaps matches TRBD1 (6 bases). Trimming left V 5 bases short and J 5 bases short, with 13 bases between. CDR3 length: 14 residues. From germline, CDR1 is LNHNV and CDR2 YYDKDF (reference sequence). CDR3 sequence (DNA): TGTGCCACCAGCGCCCGGGACAATGACAATGAGCAGTTCTTC. It is translated as CATSARDNDNEQFF.

This clone was seen once. The chain employs TRBV4-3 and TRBJ2-3; no reliable D call. CDR1 and CDR2 (germline): LGHNA, YSLEER. CDR3 length: 15 residues. Trimming removed 4 bases from V and 6 bases from J, with 17 bases in between. The CDR3 bases are TGCGCCAGCAGCCCAGGAAGTAAAGGTGCGGATACGCAGTATTTT. Translation gives CASSPGSKGADTQYF.

This chain links TRBV7-9 with TRBJ1-1, with D uncertain. Germline loops: CDR1 SEHNR, CDR2 FQNEAQ (reference sequence). The length of the CDR3 is 12 residues. Trimming removed 6 bases from V and 1 base from J, with 6 bases in between. CDR3 residues: CASRAGNTEAFF. CDR3 in DNA: TGTGCCAGCAGGGCAGGGAACACTGAAGCTTTCTTT.

The chain links TRBV6-6 to TRBJ2-7, with 9 bases fitting TRBD1. V shed 6 bases and J 13 bases; nucleotides not matched to a gene: 19. Germline CDR1 reads MNHNY; CDR2 reads SVGAGI (reference sequence). CDR3 length: 15 residues. CDR3: CASRPPDVTGGGLYF. CDR3 sequence (DNA): TGTGCCAGCAGACCTCCCGACGTAACAGGGGGCGGGCTCTACTTC.

The chain has TRBV11-2 and TRBJ2-3, with TRBD1 matching over 10 bases. The CDR3 has 16 amino acids. Germline V gene sequence: CDR1 SGHAT, CDR2 FQNNGV. The junction had 4 bases not matched to a gene; V was cut back by 0 bases and J by 4 bases. The CDR3 here is CASSLEGGQGADTQYF. CDR3 sequence (DNA): TGTGCCAGCAGCTTAGAGGGCGGACAGGGGGCAGATACGCAGTATTTT.

The chain employs TRBV10-3 and TRBJ1-5; D gene uncertain. V lost 3 bases to trimming and J lost 0 bases, with 6 bases between them. The CDR3 length is 14 residues. The V gene's germline CDR1 is ENHRY and CDR2 SYGVKD. This CDR3 is CAISDGDSNQPQHF. As DNA, the CDR3 is TGTGCCATCAGTGACGGGGATAGCAATCAGCCCCAGCATTTT.

Details on this clone: Other DNA sequences within the sample encode an identical CDR3. The chain has TRBV7-6 and TRBJ2-2; D gene ambiguous. The CDR3 has 12 amino acids. V was clipped by 3 bases and J by 3 bases, with 2 bases between them. CDR1 and CDR2 from the germline V gene are SGHVS and FNYEAQ. The CDR3 sequence is CASSFYTGELFF. CDR3 bases: TGTGCCAGCAGCTTTTACACCGGGGAGCTGTTTTTT.

This clone was counted between two and nine times. The chain joins TRBV30 to TRBJ1-5; D gene ambiguous. CDR3 length: 12 amino acids. Trimming pared 4 bases from V and 6 bases from J, leaving 10 bases between. Germline loops: CDR1 GTSNPN, CDR2 SVGIG (reference sequence). CDR3 loop: CAWNLGSQPQHF. The CDR3 DNA sequence: TGTGCCTGGAATCTGGGTAGTCAGCCCCAGCATTTT.

CDR3 sequence reads: CASRPTMNTEAFF. CDR3 nucleotides: TGTGCCAGCAGGCCTACCATGAACACTGAAGCTTTCTTT. V gene TRBV27 combines with J gene TRBJ1-1, with no clear D. V gave up 6 bases and J gave up 0 bases, with 8 bases separating them. Germline CDR1 MNHEY, CDR2 SMNVEV (reference sequence). The CDR3 is 13 residues long.

The CDR3 DNA reads as TGTGCCAGCAGTCAGGACCCTACCTACAATGAGCAGTTCTTC. Its translation: CASSQDPTYNEQFF. This sequence joins TRBV27 and TRBJ2-1, with unresolved D. The CDR3 has 14 residues. V lost 5 bases and J 2 bases, leaving 10 bases between the germline ends. Germline CDR1 MNHEY, CDR2 SMNVEV (reference sequence).

The chain is built from TRBV29-1 and TRBJ1-2; a possible D gene is TRBD1 (5 bases). The CDR3 has 11 amino acids. V lost 4 bases and J 9 bases, leaving 12 bases between the germline ends. Germline V gene data show CDR1 as SQVTM and CDR2 as ANQGSEA. For the CDR3, the DNA is TGCAGCGTTGGGGACGACCAAAGCTACACCTTC. Translating it yields CSVGDDQSYTF.

CDR3 residues: CASKSSASGGYTF. DNA for the CDR3: TGTGCCAGTAAAAGCAGTGCCTCCGGCGGCTACACCTTC. The V gene is TRBV19, the J gene TRBJ1-2; D call uncertain. The CDR3 covers 13 residues. Trimming pared 7 bases from V and 8 bases from J, leaving 17 bases between. CDR1 and CDR2 (germline): LNHDA, SQIVND (reference sequence).

This sequence joins TRBV5-1 and TRBJ2-1, with a weak D call TRBD2 (5 bases). This CDR3 contains 15 residues. V was trimmed by 4 bases and J by 1 base, leaving 12 bases between them. Germline values: CDR1 SGHRS, CDR2 YFSETQ. The CDR3 DNA sequence: TGCGCCAGCAGCCCCCGGGATCCTTCCTACAATGAGCAGTTCTTC. The encoded protein is CASSPRDPSYNEQFF.

The J gene is TRBJ1-2, the V gene TRBV6-5; 7 bases align to TRBD1. The germline V gene encodes CDR1 MNHEY and CDR2 SVGAGI. This CDR3 comprises 15 residues. Losses at the gene ends were 6 bases for V and 8 bases for J; bases not matched to a gene: 15. The CDR3 region is CASRREGQSLYGYTF. CDR3 DNA sequence: TGTGCCAGCAGACGGGAGGGACAGTCGCTTTACGGCTACACCTTC.

The chain couples TRBV4-3 to TRBJ2-7, with a possible D match to TRBD2 (5 bases). This CDR3 is 16 amino acids long. Germline V gene sequence: CDR1 LGHNA, CDR2 YSLEER. With 4 bases removed from V and 2 bases from J, the gap between germline ends came to 18 bases. CDR3 sequence reads: CASSLTSWPDPYEQYF. CDR3 nucleotides: TGCGCCAGCAGCCTAACTAGTTGGCCGGATCCCTACGAGCAGTACTTC.

J is TRBJ2-7 and V is TRBV4-2; 12 bases line up with TRBD2. Germline V CDR1 and CDR2: LGHNA, YNFKEQ. The ends lost 1 base at V and 6 bases at J; junction bases unmatched: 10. The CDR3 is made up of 17 amino acids. CDR3: CASSQGSSGRALREQYF. The CDR3 nucleotides read TGTGCCAGCAGCCAAGGGTCTAGCGGGAGGGCCCTCCGCGAGCAGTACTTC.

The chain has TRBV10-2 and TRBJ1-1; TRBD1 agrees at 7 bases. The CDR3 extends over 15 amino acids. Trimming removed 6 bases from V and 0 bases from J; junction bases left unmatched: 7. Germline CDR1 WSHSY, CDR2 SAAADI. For the CDR3, the DNA is TGCGCCAGCAGGGCCGGGACAGTAATGAACACTGAAGCTTTCTTT. Amino acids: CASRAGTVMNTEAFF.

The J gene is TRBJ2-1, the V gene TRBV7-9; 9 bases map to TRBD1. This CDR3 is 16 amino acids long. Germline CDR1 SEHNR, CDR2 FQNEAQ (reference sequence). Germline trimming cut 5 bases from V and 1 base from J; bases unmatched to any gene: 6. In nucleotides, the CDR3 is TGTGCCAGCAGCGCGGCGGGACAGGGATCCTACAATGAGCAGTTCTTC. It specifies CASSAAGQGSYNEQFF.

The chain employs TRBV27 and TRBJ2-5; a possible D gene is TRBD2 (7 bases). Germline assignment: CDR1 MNHEY and CDR2 SMNVEV (reference sequence). The CDR3 runs to 17 residues. Trimming removed 7 bases from V and 3 bases from J, with 24 bases in between. CDR3 sequence: CASTRGRPGEGEETQYF. The CDR3 coding sequence is TGTGCCAGCACCCGCGGCAGACCAGGGGAGGGGGAAGAGACCCAGTACTTC.

The chain is built from TRBV7-8 and TRBJ2-7; D remains unclear. Looked up from germline, CDR1 is SGHVS and CDR2 is FQNEAQ. Trimming left V 0 bases short and J 3 bases short, with 9 bases between. This CDR3 contains 14 residues. The CDR3 DNA reads TGTGCCAGCAGCTTAGCGCGTGGGGTCTACGAGCAGTACTTC. It codes for CASSLARGVYEQYF.

The V call is TRBV27, the J call TRBJ1-5; possibly TRBD1 for D (5 bases). Trimming removed 6 bases at V and 5 bases at J, with 17 bases between. CDR3 length: 15 amino acids. Germline CDR1 is MNHEY and CDR2 is SMNVEV (reference sequence). The CDR3 loop is CASRLGWTHDQPQHF. In nucleotides, the CDR3 is TGTGCCAGCAGGCTTGGATGGACACACGATCAGCCCCAGCATTTT.